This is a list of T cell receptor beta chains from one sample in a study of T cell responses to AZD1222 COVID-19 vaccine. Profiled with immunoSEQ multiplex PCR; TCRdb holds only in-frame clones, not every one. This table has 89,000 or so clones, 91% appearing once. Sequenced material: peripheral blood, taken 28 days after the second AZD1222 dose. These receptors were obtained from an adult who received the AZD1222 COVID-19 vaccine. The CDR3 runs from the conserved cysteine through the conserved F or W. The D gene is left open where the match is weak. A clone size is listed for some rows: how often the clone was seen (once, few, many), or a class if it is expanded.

TGTGCCATCAGGGATCCGACAGGTGCGGGTGGCTACACCTTC | CAIRDPTGAGGYTF | NA | TRBJ1-2 | NA | TRBV10-3
TGTGCCAGCAGCTCTAGAGGGGCTGGGGGTCGCGCTAATAAGCCCCAGCATTTT | CASSSRGAGGRANKPQHF | NA | TRBJ1-5 | NA | TRBV13
TGCAGCGTTGCAGGACAGGACAATCAGCCCCAGCATTTT | CSVAGQDNQPQHF | TRBD1 | TRBJ1-5 | NA | TRBV29-1
TGTGCCAGCAGTGACTTGGCTAGCGGGAGAGTAGATGAGCAGTTCTTC | CASSDLASGRVDEQFF | TRBD2 | TRBJ2-1 | NA | TRBV6-4
TGTGCCAGTAGCCCGGGACAGAATAGCAATCAGCCCCAGCATTTT | CASSPGQNSNQPQHF | TRBD1 | TRBJ1-5 | NA | TRBV19
TGTGCCAGCAGTTCCATCCGAAAGGAGCAGTTCTTC | CASSSIRKEQFF | NA | TRBJ2-1 | once | TRBV6-5
TGTGCCAGCAGTTTCGGGCCCGGTGAAAAACTGTTTTTT | CASSFGPGEKLFF | NA | TRBJ1-4 | NA | TRBV27
TGTGCCACCAGCAACCAAAGGGGGCTTACCTACGAGCAGTACTTC | CATSNQRGLTYEQYF | TRBD1 | TRBJ2-7 | NA | TRBV15
TGTGCCATCAGCGGGACAGGGGAAGATACGCAGTATTTT | CAISGTGEDTQYF | TRBD1 | TRBJ2-3 | NA | TRBV10-3
TGTGCCAGCAGTTTTGAGGGGCGCCACACAGATACGCAGTATTTT | CASSFEGRHTDTQYF | NA | TRBJ2-3 | NA | TRBV27
TGCAGCGTGGATGGGCCCTTCCAAGAGACCCAGTACTTC | CSVDGPFQETQYF | NA | TRBJ2-5 | NA | TRBV29-1
TGTGCCAGCAGTCCTAGCGGGATCTCCTACAATGAGCAGTTCTTC | CASSPSGISYNEQFF | TRBD2 | TRBJ2-1 | once | TRBV6-4
TGTGCCAGTAGCGGGCCCCCGGGACGGCGGGGCGGGGAGCTGTTTTTT | CASSGPPGRRGGELFF | NA | TRBJ2-2 | NA | TRBV19
TGTGCCAGCAGCTTGGGACTAGCGGGAGGCAATGAGCAGTTCTTC | CASSLGLAGGNEQFF | TRBD2 | TRBJ2-1 | NA | TRBV7-6
TGCAGCGTCACGACAGGGCGGGAGACCCAGTACTTC | CSVTTGRETQYF | TRBD1 | TRBJ2-5 | NA | TRBV29-1
TGTGCCAGCAGCCGAGGCGGACAGACACGGGACACCGGGGAGCTGTTTTTT | CASSRGGQTRDTGELFF | NA | TRBJ2-2 | NA | TRBV3-1/TRBV3-2
TGTGCCAGCAGCTTAGGACAGGGGGGAAATGAAAAACTGTTTTTT | CASSLGQGGNEKLFF | TRBD1 | TRBJ1-4 | NA | TRBV7-9
TGTGCCAGCAGCGTATCAGGGCCTGGAAACACCATATATTTT | CASSVSGPGNTIYF | NA | TRBJ1-3 | NA | TRBV9
TGTGCCAGCAGCGGGGACAGGGGGCGAGAGACCCAGTACTTC | CASSGDRGRETQYF | TRBD1 | TRBJ2-5 | once | TRBV5-6
TGTGCCAGTAGTGCGATTGCAACTAATGAAAAACTGTTTTTT | CASSAIATNEKLFF | NA | TRBJ1-4 | few | TRBV19
TGTGCCAGCAGCTTGCGCCCACTAGCGGGGAACACCGGGGAGCTGTTTTTT | CASSLRPLAGNTGELFF | TRBD2 | TRBJ2-2 | NA | TRBV7-2
TGTGCCTGGAGTAGCGGTTACTATGGCTACACCTTC | CAWSSGYYGYTF | NA | TRBJ1-2 | NA | TRBV30
TGCGCCAGCACCAAAACTCAACAGGGAGTGGGTGCTTTCTTT | CASTKTQQGVGAFF | NA | TRBJ1-1 | NA | TRBV5-1
TGTGCCAGCAGCACAACTTTGACTAGCGGGCAAGAGACCCAGTACTTC | CASSTTLTSGQETQYF | TRBD2 | TRBJ2-5 | NA | TRBV9
TGTGCCAGCAGCCCTTCCGGGACAGGGGAATCGCGACAGTACTTC | CASSPSGTGESRQYF | TRBD1 | TRBJ2-7 | NA | TRBV7-8
TGTGCCACCAGTGGGGGGACAGGGCCCGGGGAGACCCAGTACTTC | CATSGGTGPGETQYF | TRBD1 | TRBJ2-5 | NA | TRBV24-1
TGTGCCAGCAGTTACTCGACAGGGGGTCGTTATGGCTACACCTTC | CASSYSTGGRYGYTF | TRBD1 | TRBJ1-2 | NA | TRBV6-5
TGTGCCAGCAGGAAAGCAGGGGTCTCCGAGCAGTACTTC | CASRKAGVSEQYF | NA | TRBJ2-7 | NA | TRBV7-2
TGTGCCAGCAGCTCCGGGGCCTATGGCTACACCTTC | CASSSGAYGYTF | NA | TRBJ1-2 | NA | TRBV4-2
TGTGCCAGCAGCTTGGGGATCCAGCAAGAGACCCAGTACTTC | CASSLGIQQETQYF | NA | TRBJ2-5 | NA | TRBV5-8
TGTGCCAGTCGAGCGCCGCGATCCTACGAGCAGTACTTC | CASRAPRSYEQYF | NA | TRBJ2-7 | NA | TRBV28
TGCGCCAGCAGCTCGGGACTAGCGGGAGGGGTTGAGCAGTTCTTC | CASSSGLAGGVEQFF | TRBD2 | TRBJ2-1 | NA | TRBV5-1
TGCGCCAGCAGCCTGAACGCGAGGACAGGGGGCGATCAGCCCCAGCATTTT | CASSLNARTGGDQPQHF | TRBD1 | TRBJ1-5 | NA | TRBV4-1
TGTGCCAGCAGCCCTACGGGACAACGTAATGAGCAGTTCTTC | CASSPTGQRNEQFF | NA | TRBJ2-1 | once | TRBV9
TGTGCCATCAGGACGCAGGGGGCGCGTTCTGGAAACACCATATATTTT | CAIRTQGARSGNTIYF | TRBD1 | TRBJ1-3 | NA | TRBV10-3
TGTGCCACCAGTGCGGGGGGGCCTGAGGCCCAGCATTTT | CATSAGGPEAQHF | NA | TRBJ1-5 | once | TRBV24-1
TGTGCCAGCAGCCAAGCCGCCTTTCGGTACTCTGGAAACACCATATATTTT | CASSQAAFRYSGNTIYF | NA | TRBJ1-3 | NA | TRBV14
TGCAGTGCTAGAGAAACAGATACGCAGTATTTT | CSARETDTQYF | NA | TRBJ2-3 | NA | TRBV20-1
TGTGCCAGCTCACCACCGGGATGGGGCTCTGGAAACACCATATATTTT | CASSPPGWGSGNTIYF | NA | TRBJ1-3 | NA | TRBV18
TGTGCCAGCAGCCAACAGGGTGTGAGCACAGATACGCAGTATTTT | CASSQQGVSTDTQYF | NA | TRBJ2-3 | few | TRBV11-3
TGTGCCATCAGGCCGACTAGCGGGACCCCAAATGAGCAGTTCTTC | CAIRPTSGTPNEQFF | TRBD2 | TRBJ2-1 | NA | TRBV10-3
TGTGCCAGCAGGCCCCAACAGGGGGCGAGCAATCAGCCCCAGCATTTT | CASRPQQGASNQPQHF | TRBD1 | TRBJ1-5 | NA | TRBV27
TGCAGTGCTAGATCCTTAGGTGAGCAGTTCTTC | CSARSLGEQFF | NA | TRBJ2-1 | NA | TRBV20-1
TGTGCCAGCAGCGTAGCGACGGGACAGTCCTACGAGCAGTACTTC | CASSVATGQSYEQYF | TRBD1 | TRBJ2-7 | NA | TRBV9
TGTGCCAGCAGTCCAGTTTCTGGAAACACCATATATTTT | CASSPVSGNTIYF | NA | TRBJ1-3 | NA | TRBV6-6
TGTGCCTGGAGTGGTACCAGGGGTAGAGGAAACACCATATATTTT | CAWSGTRGRGNTIYF | NA | TRBJ1-3 | NA | TRBV30
TGTGCCAGCAGCCCACTAGCGGGAGGACGGGGGCAGTTCTTC | CASSPLAGGRGQFF | TRBD2 | TRBJ2-1 | once | TRBV7-2
TGCGCCAGCAGCCGGGGGGCCGGGACTTCTTACAATGAGCAGTTCTTC | CASSRGAGTSYNEQFF | NA | TRBJ2-1 | NA | TRBV4-1
TGCGCCAGCAGCTCTCAAGGGACAGGGAGGGTAGATACGCAGTATTTT | CASSSQGTGRVDTQYF | TRBD1 | TRBJ2-3 | NA | TRBV4-1
TGTGCCAGCTCACCGTCGTCCAATCAGCCCCAGCATTTT | CASSPSSNQPQHF | NA | TRBJ1-5 | NA | TRBV18
TGCAGCGTCCTCGGACAGGGTGGCTACGAGCAGTACTTC | CSVLGQGGYEQYF | TRBD1 | TRBJ2-7 | NA | TRBV29-1
TGTGCCAGCAGCTTACGGGGTTCCCTTCAAGAGACCCAGTACTTC | CASSLRGSLQETQYF | NA | TRBJ2-5 | NA | TRBV11-2
TGTGCCAGCAGCTTCCTAGCGGGAGGCGGGGAGCAGTACTTC | CASSFLAGGGEQYF | TRBD2 | TRBJ2-7 | NA | TRBV7-2
TGTGCCACCAGTGATTTCCCCTACTACGAGCAGTACTTC | CATSDFPYYEQYF | NA | TRBJ2-7 | NA | TRBV24-1
TGCAGCGTTGAAGGGAATAGCGTATACAATGAGCAGTTCTTC | CSVEGNSVYNEQFF | NA | TRBJ2-1 | NA | TRBV29-1
TGTGCCAGCAGTACGCAGACGACAAGTGCCCCGGAAGCTTTCTTT | CASSTQTTSAPEAFF | NA | TRBJ1-1 | NA | TRBV6-5